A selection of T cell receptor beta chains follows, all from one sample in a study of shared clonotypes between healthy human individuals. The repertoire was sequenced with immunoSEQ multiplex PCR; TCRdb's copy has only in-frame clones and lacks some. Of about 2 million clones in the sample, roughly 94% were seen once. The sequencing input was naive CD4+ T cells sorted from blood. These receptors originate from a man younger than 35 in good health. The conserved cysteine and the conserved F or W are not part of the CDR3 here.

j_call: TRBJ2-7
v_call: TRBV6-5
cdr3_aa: ASSQALHEQY

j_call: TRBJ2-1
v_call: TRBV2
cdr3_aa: ASSEVGEGRGEQF

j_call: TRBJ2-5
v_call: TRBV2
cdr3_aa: ASSEVSLTQY

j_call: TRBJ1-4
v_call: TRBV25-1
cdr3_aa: ASSGQGAREKLF

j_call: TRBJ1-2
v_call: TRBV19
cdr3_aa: ASSIPGYNYGYT

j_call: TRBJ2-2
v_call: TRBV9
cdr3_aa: ASRTGGNTGELF

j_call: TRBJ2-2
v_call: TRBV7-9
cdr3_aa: ASPERDLNTGELF

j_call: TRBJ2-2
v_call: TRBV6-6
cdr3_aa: ASSYLEPFGELF

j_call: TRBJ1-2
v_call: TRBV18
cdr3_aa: ASSNQGTGRYGYT

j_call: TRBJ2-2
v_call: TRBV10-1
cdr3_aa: ASSAGTYNTGELF

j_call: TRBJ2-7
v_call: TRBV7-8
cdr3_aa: ASSLPTSEQY

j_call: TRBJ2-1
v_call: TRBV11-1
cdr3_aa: ASSQTGGRSYNEQF

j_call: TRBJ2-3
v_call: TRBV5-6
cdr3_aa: ASSLVLAGGSTDTQY

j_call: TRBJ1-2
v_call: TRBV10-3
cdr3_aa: AIRPQGPYGYT

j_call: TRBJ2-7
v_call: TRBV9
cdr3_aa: ASSPRGSGLPSYEQY

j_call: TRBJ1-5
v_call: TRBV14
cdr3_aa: ASSRPGIYNQPQH

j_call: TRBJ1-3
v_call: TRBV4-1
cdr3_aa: ASSQDWGQFSGNTIY